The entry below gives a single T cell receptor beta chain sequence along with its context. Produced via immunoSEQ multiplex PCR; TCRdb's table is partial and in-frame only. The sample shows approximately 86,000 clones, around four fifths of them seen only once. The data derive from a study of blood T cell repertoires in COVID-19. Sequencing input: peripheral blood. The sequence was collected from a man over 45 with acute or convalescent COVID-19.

CDR3 protein: CASTQEGLAGTEQFF. CDR3 nucleotides: TGTGCCAGCACCCAGGAGGGACTAGCGGGTACTGAGCAGTTCTTC. The chain carries TRBV2 and TRBJ2-1; 12 bases fit TRBD2. Looked up from germline, CDR1 is SNHLY and CDR2 is FYNNEI. V was pared by 7 bases and J by 9 bases, with 10 bases of the junction left unmatched. The CDR3 extends over 15 amino acids.